A selection of T cell receptor beta chains follows, all from one sample in a study of T-cell memory formation after mild COVID-19. One entry per CDR3 protein, called by TCRdb with MiXCR from the 5' RACE reads. Of fewer than 200,000 distinct CDR3 sequences listed, 20% to 25% were seen once; the top ten hold under 30%. The sample comprised PBMCs or a T cell subset sorted from them (not recorded which). The source of these receptors is an adult woman who had mild COVID-19 (a few samples of this study predate the infection). Cell type and time point are not known. The CDR3 runs from the conserved cysteine through the conserved F or W. D genes are given only for firm matches. Not every row has a clone size; where given, it reads once, few, many or a size class.

J | size | V | D | CDR3 | DNA
TRBJ2-2 | few | TRBV28 | . | CASSFPTLTGVPGELFF | TGTGCCAGCAGTTTCCCCACCTTGACGGGAGTGCCCGGGGAGCTGTTTTTT
TRBJ2-7 | . | TRBV7-8 | TRBD2 | CASSLSAGASGGEQYF | TGTGCCAGCAGCTTATCAGCGGGAGCCAGCGGAGGGGAGCAGTACTTC
TRBJ2-1 | . | TRBV7-6 | . | CASSLALVPYNEQFF | TGTGCCAGCAGCTTAGCGTTGGTTCCCTACAATGAGCAGTTCTTC
TRBJ2-1 | many | TRBV12-3/TRBV12-4 | TRBD2 | CASSPVRGGRDNEQFF | TGTGCCAGCAGTCCCGTCCGGGGGGGGCGAGACAATGAGCAGTTCTTC
TRBJ2-2 | . | TRBV6-1 | . | CASSEVQGAAGELFF | TGTGCCAGCAGTGAAGTACAGGGCGCAGCCGGGGAGCTGTTTTTT
TRBJ1-1 | . | TRBV5-5 | TRBD1 | CASSPDRGWVEAFF | TGTGCCAGCAGCCCCGACAGGGGGTGGGTTGAAGCTTTCTTT
TRBJ2-1 | few | TRBV7-9 | TRBD2 | CASSPRLAGEYNEQFF | TGTGCCAGCAGCCCCCGACTAGCGGGAGAGTACAATGAGCAGTTCTTC
TRBJ1-1 | few | TRBV3-1 | . | CASSQDQGLNTEAFF | TGTGCCAGCAGCCAAGATCAGGGGTTGAACACTGAAGCTTTCTTT
TRBJ2-1 | . | TRBV7-6 | TRBD1 | CASSLGGTAYNEQFF | TGTGCCAGCAGCTTAGGTGGGACAGCATACAATGAGCAGTTCTTC
TRBJ1-2 | . | TRBV6-5 | . | CASSSTLENYGYTF | TGTGCCAGCAGTTCAACGCTGGAAAACTATGGCTACACCTTC
TRBJ1-4 | few | TRBV11-2 | . | CASSLGRGGEKLFF | TGTGCCAGCAGCCTTGGCAGGGGTGGCGAAAAACTGTTTTTT
TRBJ1-2 | . | TRBV5-4 | TRBD1 | CASSPDRDYGYTF | TGTGCCAGCAGCCCAGACAGGGACTATGGCTACACCTTC
TRBJ2-3 | . | TRBV20-1 | . | CSVKGGTEDTQYF | TGCAGTGTCAAGGGGGGGACGGAAGATACGCAGTATTTT
TRBJ2-2 | . | TRBV2 | . | CASSPTGLSNTGELFF | TGTGCCAGCAGTCCAACTGGACTATCGAACACCGGGGAGCTGTTTTTT
TRBJ2-7 | . | TRBV20-1 | TRBD1 | CSARQGASYEQYF | TGCAGTGCCCGACAGGGGGCCTCCTACGAGCAGTACTTC
TRBJ2-7 | few | TRBV30 | . | CAWGRATYEQYF | TGTGCCTGGGGAAGGGCAACCTACGAGCAGTACTTC
TRBJ2-5 | . | TRBV5-6 | . | CASSSGGSGAVTQYF | TGTGCCAGCAGCTCCGGGGGTAGCGGAGCCGTTACCCAGTACTTC
TRBJ1-5 | few | TRBV27 | . | CASSPPDQPQHF | TGTGCCAGCAGTCCCCCGGACCAGCCCCAGCATTTT
TRBJ1-2 | few | TRBV9 | . | CASSADRFYGYTF | TGTGCCAGCAGCGCCGACAGGTTCTATGGCTACACCTTC